These 10 T cell receptor beta chains were all obtained from the same sample, sequenced in a study of blood T cell repertoires in COVID-19. Method: immunoSEQ multiplex PCR; TCRdb's copy keeps in-frame clones and lacks some. The profile shows 250,000 or so clones, roughly 80% of them singletons. The material sequenced was peripheral blood. The receptors come from a woman aged 65 to 85 with acute or convalescent COVID-19.

This chain connects TRBV5-6 to TRBJ1-5, with 12 bases identical to TRBD1. The CDR3 is 16 amino acids. Unmatched junction bases numbered 9, after V lost 3 bases and J lost 8 bases. CDR1 and CDR2 from the germline V gene are SGHDT and YYEEEE. Here the CDR3 DNA reads TGTGCCAGCAGCTCATCCGGGACAGGGGGCTTGGAGCCCCAGCATTTT. This sequence encodes CASSSSGTGGLEPQHF.

The genes are TRBV7-2 and TRBJ1-1; 7 bases are shared with TRBD1. This CDR3 contains 15 residues. Trimming cost V 2 bases and J 4 bases; bases outside gene matches: 7. Looked up from germline, CDR1 is SGHTA and CDR2 is FQGNSA. CDR3 protein: CASSLTQTGTTEAFF. The CDR3 bases are TGTGCCAGCAGCTTAACCCAGACAGGGACCACTGAAGCTTTCTTT. The entire variable domain, with the rest obtained from reference TRBV7-2 and TRBJ1-1, is as follows: GAGVSQSPSNKVTEKGKDVELRCDPISGHTALYWYRQSLGQGLEFLIYFQGNSAPDKSGLPSDRFSAERTGGSVSTLTIQRTQQEDSAVYLCASSLTQTGTTEAFFGQGTRLTVV.

J is TRBJ2-2 and V is TRBV3-1 (or the pseudogene TRBV3-2); maybe TRBD1 (5 bases). This CDR3 comprises 15 residues. Germline V gene sequence: CDR1 LGHDT, CDR2 YNNKEL (reference sequence). Trimming cost V 0 bases and J 4 bases, with 9 bases left between them. The CDR3 bases are TGTGCCAGCAGCCAAGAGCCAGGGTTCACCGGGGAGCTGTTTTTT. Amino acids: CASSQEPGFTGELFF.

The genes are TRBV4-3 and TRBJ2-1; D possibly corresponds to TRBD2 (5 bases). The CDR3 is made up of 19 amino acids. Germline CDR1 is LGHNA and CDR2 is YSLEER. Trimming stripped 0 bases from V and 0 bases from J, with 18 bases between. The CDR3 region is CASSQEAPRGRISYNEQFF. Written as DNA, the CDR3 is TGCGCCAGCAGCCAAGAGGCCCCCCGGGGTCGCATCTCCTACAATGAGCAGTTCTTC.

The V call is TRBV7-9, the J call TRBJ1-1; D is undetermined. The CDR3 consists of 13 residues. V was cut by 5 bases and J by 5 bases, with 12 bases left in between. From germline, CDR1 is SEHNR and CDR2 FQNEAQ (reference sequence). The CDR3 DNA follows: TGTGCCAGCAGCGCGGGCCAAATAACTGAAGCTTTCTTT. Residues: CASSAGQITEAFF.

The chain is built from TRBV11-3 and TRBJ2-5, with TRBD2 matching 11 bases. In germline, CDR1 is SGHNT, CDR2 YENEEA. The CDR3 has 16 amino acids. The junction had 4 bases not matched to a gene; V was cut back by 3 bases and J by 1 base. DNA of the CDR3: TGTGCCAGCAGCTTCGGACTAGCGGGTTCCCAAGAGACCCAGTACTTC. It yields the protein CASSFGLAGSQETQYF. Variable domain in full (rest from reference TRBV11-3 and TRBJ2-5): EAGVVQSPRYKIIEKKQPVAFWCNPISGHNTLYWYLQNLGQGPELLIRYENEEAVDDSQLPKDRFSAERLKGVDSTLKIQPAELGDSAVYLCASSFGLAGSQETQYFGPGTRLLVL.

J is TRBJ1-2 and V is TRBV6-2 or TRBV6-3; 9 bases align to TRBD1. The CDR3 runs 13 residues. V was clipped by 5 bases and J by 7 bases; unmatched bases: 5. The germline CDR1 and CDR2 sequences are MNHEY and SVGEGT. The CDR3 here is CASSTTGGSGYTF. The CDR3 nucleotides are TGTGCCAGCAGTACGACAGGGGGTAGTGGCTACACCTTC.

This clone was detected only a few times. The chain joins TRBV27 to TRBJ1-2, with D hard to call. The ends were cut back, 2 bases at V and 3 bases at J, with 7 bases in the middle. The CDR3 runs 13 residues. Germline V gene data show CDR1 as MNHEY and CDR2 as SMNVEV (reference sequence). This chain's CDR3 is CASSLQEHYGYTF. Here the CDR3 DNA reads TGTGCCAGCAGTTTACAAGAGCACTATGGCTACACCTTC.

This clone showed up just a few times. J is TRBJ2-7 and V is TRBV3-1 (or the pseudogene TRBV3-2); D gene uncertain. V was cut by 5 bases and J by 3 bases, with 11 bases left in between. The CDR3 covers 13 residues. The V gene's germline CDR1 is LGHDT and CDR2 YNNKEL (reference sequence). The CDR3: CASSKVPIYEQYF. For the CDR3, the DNA is TGTGCCAGCAGCAAAGTTCCTATCTACGAGCAGTACTTC.

A single count supports this clone. This CDR3 is CASSRTQGAETQYF. The CDR3 DNA follows: TGCGCCAGCAGCCGAACACAGGGTGCAGAGACCCAGTACTTC. This chain links TRBV4-3 with TRBJ2-5; the D gene is possibly TRBD1 (6 bases). This CDR3 is 14 amino acids long. Trimming stripped 4 bases from V and 4 bases from J, with 13 bases between. The V gene's germline CDR1 is LGHNA and CDR2 YSLEER.